These T cell receptor beta chains were read from a single sample in a study of shared clonotypes between healthy human individuals. TCRdb's table, derived via immunoSEQ multiplex PCR, lists solely in-frame clones and lacks some. The data show under 2,500,000 clones, approximately 96% seen once. The sequenced material came from naive CD4+ T cells sorted from blood. The origin of the receptors is a man aged 18-30 years in good health. Each CDR3 is given without its conserved first and last residue. Rows may omit the clone size; those that give it use once, few, many or a size class.

TRBJ2-3	-	TRBV30	AWSGRGGADTQY
TRBJ1-5	-	TRBV27	ASSLQGLGQPQH
TRBJ2-7	-	TRBV4-3	ASSSSGTGSYEQY
TRBJ2-2	-	TRBV18	ASSPLEGSNTGELF
TRBJ1-2	-	TRBV4-3	ASSQSWGPGYGYT
TRBJ1-1	-	TRBV18	ASSPFRGDTEAF
TRBJ1-1	-	TRBV11-2	ASSLTVMNTEAF
TRBJ2-3	-	TRBV29-1	SVESGSHTDTQY
TRBJ2-7	-	TRBV6-1	ASSVGHYNYEQY
TRBJ2-7	-	TRBV20-1	SAGKAYEQY
TRBJ2-3	-	TRBV2	ASRKLPGDTQY
TRBJ2-1	-	TRBV5-6	ASSLPIYNEQF
TRBJ2-7	-	TRBV2	ASASYEQY
TRBJ1-4	-	TRBV18	ASSSYSGLELF
TRBJ2-1	-	TRBV7-2	ASSLGSVNEQF
TRBJ2-7	few	TRBV7-2	ASSLGLAGDVKQY
TRBJ2-7	-	TRBV6-5	ASSYSNRGQYEQY
TRBJ2-5	-	TRBV7-7	ASSPRGGETQY
TRBJ2-2	-	TRBV10-3	AISQSGTANTGELF
TRBJ1-2	-	TRBV6-6	ASSRDNYGYT
TRBJ1-2	-	TRBV6-1	ASRRTGEVYGYT
TRBJ2-7	-	TRBV5-4	ASSPERGPHEQY
TRBJ1-1	once	TRBV28	ASSLSHRSTNTEAF
TRBJ2-3	-	TRBV7-8	ASSSRTVPDTQY
TRBJ1-2	-	TRBV6-6	ASSPDRDWGYT
TRBJ2-5	-	TRBV5-4	ASSLGLGALPETQY
TRBJ2-2	-	TRBV27	ASSLSFWQGRTGELF
TRBJ1-5	-	TRBV25-1	ASSELGKDQPQH
TRBJ1-5	-	TRBV5-6	ASSFRGFNQPQH
TRBJ2-1	-	TRBV11-2	ASSSGGLLAAHNEQF
TRBJ2-7	-	TRBV5-8	ASSLQSNEQY
TRBJ2-3	-	TRBV2	ASSEGLSTDTQY
TRBJ1-2	-	TRBV5-1	ASSLSGQGHYGYT
TRBJ1-2	-	TRBV6-6	ASSYDGEANYGYT
TRBJ1-5	-	TRBV18	ASSTGQGNQPQH
TRBJ1-2	few	TRBV30	AWSWAGGKSPGYT